These 11 T cell receptor beta chains originate from one sample sequenced in a study of blood T cells in healthy people across ages. Primed by a sample-barcoded 5' primer and a J-beta primer mix, a second PCR proceeded for roughly 6 to 12 cycles. Each CDR3 protein is one row after TCRdb ran MiXCR on the 5' RACE reads. Of about 1.6 million distinct CDR3 sequences listed, almost 35% are singletons. The sample consisted of blood. The receptors stem from a woman aged 30 to 39 in good health.

This clonotype was observed many times. Here the CDR3 reads CASSTGDYGYTF. The DNA for the CDR3 is TGTGCCAGCAGCACAGGGGACTATGGCTACACCTTC. The chain employs TRBV7-3 and TRBJ1-2, with 7 bases matching TRBD1. Germline lookup yields CDR1 SGHTA and CDR2 FQGTGA. J gave up 3 bases and V 5 bases, and 0 bases lay outside the gene matches. The length of the CDR3 is 12 residues. The variable domain in full, with the rest retrieved from reference TRBV7-3 and TRBJ1-2, is GAGVSQTPSNKVTEKGKYVELRCDPISGHTALYWYRQSLGQGPEFLIYFQGTGAADDSGLPNDRFFAVRPEGSVSTLKIQRTERGDSAVYLCASSTGDYGYTFGSGTRLTVV.

The genes are TRBV20-1 and TRBJ2-3, with D possibly TRBD1 on 6 matching bases. V gave up 7 bases and J gave up 4 bases, with 12 bases separating them. The CDR3 consists of 12 residues. The germline V gene encodes CDR1 DFQATT and CDR2 SNEGSKA (reference sequence). Here the CDR3 reads CSGQGRADTQYF. For the CDR3, the DNA is TGCAGTGGTCAGGGGCGAGCAGATACGCAGTATTTT.

The sample holds a few counts of this clonotype. CDR3 sequence: CSASNRGARGYTF. The CDR3 DNA sequence: TGCAGTGCTAGTAACAGAGGAGCCCGTGGCTACACCTTC. V and J are TRBV20-1 and TRBJ1-2; D not resolved. V was shortened by 3 bases and J by 7 bases, with 15 bases between the two germline ends. CDR3 length: 13 amino acids. Germline V gene data show CDR1 as DFQATT and CDR2 as SNEGSKA (reference sequence).

This clonotype has just a few counts. V is TRBV7-9 and J is TRBJ1-2; D unclear. Germline-derived CDR1 and CDR2 are SEHNR and FQNEAQ (reference sequence). This CDR3 has 14 amino acids. Trimming stripped 1 base from V and 2 bases from J, with 8 bases between. The CDR3 here is CASSLVLENYGYTF. As DNA, the CDR3 is TGTGCCAGCAGCTTAGTTCTGGAGAACTATGGCTACACCTTC.

The CDR3 reads CASSSPGQSTDTQYF. The CDR3, as DNA: TGCGCCAGCAGCTCCCCGGGACAGTCCACAGATACGCAGTATTTT. The chain joins TRBV5-1 to TRBJ2-3; 7 bases match TRBD1. Trimming removed 3 bases from V and 2 bases from J; junction bases left unmatched: 6. Germline V gene data show CDR1 as SGHRS and CDR2 as YFSETQ. CDR3 length equals 15 residues. The full variable domain, completed using reference TRBV5-1 and TRBJ2-3, is KAGVTQTPRYLIKTRGQQVTLSCSPISGHRSVSWYQQTPGQGLQFLFEYFSETQRNKGNFPGRFSGRQFSNSRSEMNVSTLELGDSALYLCASSSPGQSTDTQYFGPGTRLTVL.

This rearrangement joins TRBV20-1 to TRBJ1-4, with D possibly TRBD1 on 5 matching bases. CDR3 length: 13 residues. Trimming took 5 bases from V and 8 from J, leaving 15 bases between them. The germline gives CDR1 DFQATT, CDR2 SNEGSKA (reference sequence). The CDR3, as DNA: TGCAGTGCTGAAGATGGGACCGGCGAAAAACTGTTTTTT. Encoded protein: CSAEDGTGEKLFF.

Points on this clonotype: One end of the junction is discordant with germline, which a read error may explain. The V call is TRBV5-1, the J call TRBJ1-4; possible D gene TRBD1, 5 bases. The CDR3 consists of 14 residues. CDR1 and CDR2 (germline): SGHRS, YFSETQ. The CDR3 reads CASSPHGGGEQLFF. In DNA form, the CDR3 reads TGCGCCAGCAGCCCCCATGGTGGGGGTGAACAACTGTTTTTT.

As DNA, the CDR3 is TGTGCCAGCAGTTCACAGCGGTCCGAACTGTTTTTT. This gives the protein CASSSQRSELFF. The chain couples TRBV12-3 or TRBV12-4 to TRBJ1-4; D remains unclear. V was cut by 4 bases and J by 12 bases, with 12 bases left in between. The CDR3 sequence is 12 residues long.

This clonotype was picked up a small number of times. The chain uses TRBV7-2 and TRBJ2-7; D unresolved. CDR1 and CDR2 (germline): SGHTA, FQGNSA. V shed 1 base and J shed 6 bases, with 10 bases lying between them. This CDR3 contains 13 residues. In DNA form, the CDR3 reads TGTGCCAGCAGCTTAGTACAGAACCGCGAGCAGTACTTC. It translates to CASSLVQNREQYF.

Points on this clonotype: One end of the junction fails to match germline, which may point to a read error. The chain has TRBV10-2 and TRBJ2-5, with TRBD2 matching over 12 bases. The CDR3 has 15 residues. Germline CDR1 is WSHSY and CDR2 is SAAADI. DNA for the CDR3: TGCGCCAGCAGGGCTAGCGGGGGGGCCCAAGAGGCCCAGTACTTC. Amino acids: CASRASGGAQEAQYF.

For the CDR3, the DNA is TGTGCCAGCAGCCTGCACAGGGGCGGGGGATACGAGCAGTACTTC. Its protein product is CASSLHRGGGYEQYF. V gene TRBV13 combines with J gene TRBJ2-7; D assignment may be TRBD1 or TRBD2 (7 bases each). Looked up from germline, CDR1 is PRHDT and CDR2 is FYEKMQ (reference sequence). This CDR3 is built from 15 residues. With 5 bases removed from V and 4 bases from J, the gap between germline ends came to 18 bases.